The clone carrying this TCR beta chain was observed a handful of times. CDR3 size: 14 residues. V dropped 4 bases and J dropped 8; count of bases not matched to a gene: 5. The germline V gene has CDR1 KGHSH and CDR2 LQKENI. Original handling: Amplification of reference gene primers was used by the study to estimate nucleated cell counts. Generated by immunoSEQ multiplex PCR, the TCRdb table keeps only in-frame clones and is missing some. V and J calls and clone size are those listed in that table; D and trimming were worked out from the DNA. The top ten hold roughly 4.2% of the sample, which has about 150,000 clones, more than 75% seen once. The sample is drawn from a study of blood T cell repertoires in COVID-19. Study-level information: The United States, Italy and Spain provided the acute and convalescent COVID-19 samples. In each case, the material was cDNA or gDNA derived from T cells, B-cell-depleted T cells, or PBMCs.

This clonotype originated in a man in his 60s with acute or convalescent COVID-19. Material: peripheral blood. The chain recombines TRBV18 with TRBJ1-4; 9 nucleotides align to TRBD1. CDR3 in amino acids: CASSLGTGYEKLFF. CDR3 DNA: TGTGCCAGCTCACTCGGGACAGGGTACGAAAAACTGTTTTTT. The entire variable domain, with the rest obtained from reference TRBV18 and TRBJ1-4, is as follows: NAGVMQNPRHLVRRRGQEARLRCSPMKGHSHVYWYRQLPEEGLKFMVYLQKENIIDESGMPKERFSAEFPKEGPSILRIQQVVRGDSAAYFCASSLGTGYEKLFFGSGTQLSVL.